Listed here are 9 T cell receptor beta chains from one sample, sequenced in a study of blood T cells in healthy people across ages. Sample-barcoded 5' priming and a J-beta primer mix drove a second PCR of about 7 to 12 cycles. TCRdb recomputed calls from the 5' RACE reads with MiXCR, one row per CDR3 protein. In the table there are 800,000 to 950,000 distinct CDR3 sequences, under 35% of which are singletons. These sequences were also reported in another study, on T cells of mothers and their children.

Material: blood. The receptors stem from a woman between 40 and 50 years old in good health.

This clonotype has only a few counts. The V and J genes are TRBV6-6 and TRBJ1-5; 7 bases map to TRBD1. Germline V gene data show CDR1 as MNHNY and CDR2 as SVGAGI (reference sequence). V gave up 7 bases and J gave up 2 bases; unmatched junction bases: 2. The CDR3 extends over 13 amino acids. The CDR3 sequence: CASTGQGNQPQHF. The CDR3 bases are TGTGCCAGCACCGGACAGGGCAATCAGCCCCAGCATTTT.

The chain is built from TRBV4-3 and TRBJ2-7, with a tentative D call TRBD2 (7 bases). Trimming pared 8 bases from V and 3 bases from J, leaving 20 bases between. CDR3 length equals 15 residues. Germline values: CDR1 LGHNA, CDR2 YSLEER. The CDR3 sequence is CASSPVWGGVYEQYF. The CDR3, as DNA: TGCGCCAGCTCCCCCGTGTGGGGGGGCGTCTACGAGCAGTACTTC.

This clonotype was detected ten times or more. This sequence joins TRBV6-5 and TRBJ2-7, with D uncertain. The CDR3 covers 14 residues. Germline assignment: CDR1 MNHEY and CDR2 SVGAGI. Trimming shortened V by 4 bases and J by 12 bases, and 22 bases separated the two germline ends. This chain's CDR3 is CASSFGDTAPRMYF. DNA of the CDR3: TGTGCCAGCAGTTTTGGGGATACCGCACCCCGGATGTACTTC.

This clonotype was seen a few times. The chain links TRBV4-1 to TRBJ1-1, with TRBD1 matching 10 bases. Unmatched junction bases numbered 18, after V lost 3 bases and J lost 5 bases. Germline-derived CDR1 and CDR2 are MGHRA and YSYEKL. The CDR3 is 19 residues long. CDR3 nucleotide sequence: TGCGCCAGCAGCCATCACCTCGGGGGACAGGGGCGAAGCGGGACTGAAGCTTTCTTT. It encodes CASSHHLGGQGRSGTEAFF.

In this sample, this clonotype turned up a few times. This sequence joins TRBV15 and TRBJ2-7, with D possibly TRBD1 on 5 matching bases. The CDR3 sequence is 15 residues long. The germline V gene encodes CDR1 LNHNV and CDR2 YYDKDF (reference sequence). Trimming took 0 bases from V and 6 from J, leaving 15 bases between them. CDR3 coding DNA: TGTGCCACCAGCAGAGATTTAAGGGGCTCCAGCGAGCAGTACTTC. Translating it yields CATSRDLRGSSEQYF. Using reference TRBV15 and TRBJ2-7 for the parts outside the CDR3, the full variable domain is DAMVIQNPRYQVTQFGKPVTLSCSQTLNHNVMYWYQQKSSQAPKLLFHYYDKDFNNEADTPDNFQSRRPNTSFCFLDIRSPGLGDTAMYLCATSRDLRGSSEQYFGPGTRLTVT.

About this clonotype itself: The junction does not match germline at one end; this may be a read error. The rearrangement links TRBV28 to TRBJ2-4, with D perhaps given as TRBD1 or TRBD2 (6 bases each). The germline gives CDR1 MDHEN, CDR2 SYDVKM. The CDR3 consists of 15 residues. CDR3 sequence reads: CTSTLGGVAKNIQYF. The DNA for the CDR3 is TGTACCAGCACCTTGGGGGGCGTCGCCAAAAACATTCAGTACTTC.

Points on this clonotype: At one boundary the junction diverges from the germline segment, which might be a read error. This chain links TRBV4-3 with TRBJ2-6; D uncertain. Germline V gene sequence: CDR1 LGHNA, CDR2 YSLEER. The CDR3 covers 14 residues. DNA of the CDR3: TGCGCCGGCAGCCTCGGCCCCGGGGCCAACGTCCTGACTTTC. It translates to CAGSLGPGANVLTF.

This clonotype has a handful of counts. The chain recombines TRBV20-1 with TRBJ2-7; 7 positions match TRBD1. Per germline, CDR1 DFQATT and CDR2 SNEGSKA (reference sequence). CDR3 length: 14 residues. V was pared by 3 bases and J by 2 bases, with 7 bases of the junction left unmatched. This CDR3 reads CSARDFTGAYEQYF. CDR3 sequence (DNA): TGCAGTGCTAGGGACTTTACAGGGGCCTACGAGCAGTACTTC.

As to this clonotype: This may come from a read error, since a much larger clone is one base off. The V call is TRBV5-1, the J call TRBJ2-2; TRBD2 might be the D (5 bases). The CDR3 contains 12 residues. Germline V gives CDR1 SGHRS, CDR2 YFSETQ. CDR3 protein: CASSTNTGERFF. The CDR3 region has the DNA TGCGCCAGCAGTACGAACACCGGGGAGCGGTTTTTT.